This T cell receptor beta chain was obtained from a study of blood T cells in healthy people across ages (dated by TCRdb to 2015 to 2017). For context, the study as a whole: Template switching captured roughly one uniquely barcoded TCR beta cDNA molecule per two T cells in model experiments. Age-related changes in TCR beta repertoire diversity were measured in the study by deep sequencing normalized with unique cDNA molecular identifiers. The donors were split into four age groups: young (average around 15 years), middle-aged (over 35), aged (about 56) and long-lived (roughly 80). Donors of different ages were randomly distributed across sequencing lanes to avoid experimental bias. For two donors (one aged 18 to 29 and one aged 80 or older), the study analyzed two additional independent replicas of 1 million unique cDNA reads from the same blood draw.

The 39 donors, aged about 6 to 95 years, were systemically healthy Caucasian individuals from Russia. Roughly 9 milliliters of peripheral blood were drawn from each donor into EDTA-treated Vacutainer tubes. PBMCs were isolated by Ficoll-Paque density-gradient centrifugation, with at least 6.5 million obtained per sample. Total RNA, at least 5 micrograms per sample, was extracted from PBMCs with Trizol reagent. For every donor, an aliquot of PBMCs went through flow cytometry to measure the percentages of naive CD45RAhigh/CD27high T cells. This clonotype was recorded a few times. The antigen it recognizes is unknown. No clone much larger than this one lies a single base away; base qualities are absent. Study-wide conclusions, independent of this receptor: Because donor CMV infection status was unknown, age-related changes in expanded clonotypes were potentially confounded. Estimates of total diversity based on one million sequenced T cells were considered lower bounds and underestimates. Since profiling was done on bulk unsorted PBMCs, naive and antigen-experienced compartments could not be conclusively compared. There was a strong correlation between observed TCR beta diversity and the percentage of naive T cells measured by flow cytometry. Compared with the aged group, more naive CD4+ T cells, fewer expanded clones and increased TCR diversity were shown by the long-lived group, suggesting age selection. Observed TCR beta diversity per million T cells fell roughly linearly with age, and a significant reduction was already apparent by age around 44.

Based on the germline V gene, the CDR1 and CDR2 sequences are MDHEN and SYDVKM. The germline V and J ends show losses of 4 bases and 7 bases respectively, and no gene match explains 10 bases of the junction. The cysteine opens and the phenylalanine closes a CDR3 of 15 amino acids. Just CDR3 DNA is preserved here, 45 bases in frame from base 1. Library construction relied on 5' RACE. A second PCR of roughly 7 to 11 cycles was performed with a sample-barcoded 5' primer and a J-beta primer mix. A template-switch 5' adaptor carrying 12 random nucleotides introduced a unique molecular identifier onto each TCR beta cDNA molecule. Each sample yielded at least 2.5 million CDR3-containing paired-end reads. First-strand cDNA synthesis was performed from all RNA using the Mint cDNA synthesis kit, with priming by a TRBC-specific oligonucleotide. Following uracil-DNA glycosylase treatment, a first 18-cycle PCR with universal primers M1SS and BC2_uni_R was performed on all cDNA. Under the source paper's analysis protocol: Each sample was normalized by randomly selecting 1 million high-quality reads, each carrying a distinct molecular identifier. Reads with shared molecular identifiers were discarded instead of being binned into consensus sequences. MiTCR, set to a Q25 quality threshold and the strictest error-elimination algorithm, was used for CDR3 identification, clonotype clustering and error correction. Lower-bound total TCR beta diversity was estimated with a nonparametric unseen species model using Euler transformation. The raw public data were reprocessed by TCRdb itself: fastp quality trimming at Q25, MiXCR clonotype calling, in-frame beta chains only. Under each unique CDR3 protein, matching rows form one entry showing the most common genes and DNA. The V and J calls were determined by TCRdb, not by the authors. This sample holds approximately 1,700,000 distinct CDR3 sequences; around 42% were observed only once. Roughly 23% of the sample lies in the top ten.

In this chain, TRBV28 is recombined with TRBJ2-7; TRBD1 matches 10 bases in the middle. The specimen was blood. The clonotype originates from a human donor in good health. The CDR3 reads as follows: CASSSMGDRGWEQYF. The nucleotides are TGTGCCAGCAGTTCCATGGGGGACAGGGGATGGGAGCAGTACTTC.